This T cell receptor (beta chain) was documented in a study of chemoradiotherapy in HPV16-positive cancers. Over chemoradiotherapy, repertoires were sampled more than once. CDR1 is SGHTA and CDR2 is FQGNSA in the germline V gene. This CDR3 spans 16 amino acids. V dropped 5 bases and J dropped 4 bases, with 18 bases sitting between them. The study's findings and limits: Only a couple of HPV16-positive patients supplied the functional HPV-specificity definition. Non-HPV-specific T cells did not expand in tumors during treatment, whereas candidate HPV-specific clones and E7-related motifs did.

The method was immunoSEQ multiplex PCR; TCRdb's version includes in-frame clones alone and lacks a portion of them. The data show approximately 12,000 clones, around 66% seen once. As to this clone: Its antigen is unknown.

The V and J genes are TRBV7-2 and TRBJ2-1; D gene uncertain. This clonotype was sampled from a human donor with HPV-associated anogenital cancer. Sampling was conducted from a patient who underwent chemoradiotherapy. The CDR3 DNA is TGTGCCAGCAGCGTGGGTCTAGGTTCGAGTTACAATGAGCAGTTCTTC. Its protein product is CASSVGLGSSYNEQFF.